The 18 T cell receptor beta chains reported below all come from one sample, sequenced in a study of memory CD4+ T cells and cytomegalovirus serostatus. Data came from immunoSEQ multiplex PCR; TCRdb stores just in-frame clones and leaves some out. The table includes approximately 46,000 clones, 77% detected once. Single viable CD3+CD4+CD8-CD45RO+ cells were sorted as the memory CD4+ T cells. What was sequenced was memory CD4+ T cells from blood. The receptors originated from an adult in good health and CMV-seronegative.

The chain uses TRBV20-1 and TRBJ1-2, with D unclear. The CDR3 totals 10 residues. CDR1 is DFQATT, CDR2 SNEGSKA, per germline (reference sequence). Trimming removed 4 bases from V and 5 bases from J, with 5 bases in between. CDR3 in amino acids: CSAKGYGYTF. For the CDR3, the DNA is TGCAGTGCTAAGGGTTATGGCTACACCTTC.

The chain joins TRBV4-1 to TRBJ1-5, with 7 bases aligning to TRBD1. Germline V CDR1 and CDR2: MGHRA, YSYEKL. V dropped 1 base and J dropped 6; count of bases not matched to a gene: 9. The CDR3 runs 16 residues. The CDR3: CASSQVSAGGGQPQHF. In DNA form, the CDR3 reads TGCGCCAGCAGCCAAGTTTCGGCAGGGGGTGGTCAGCCCCAGCATTTT.

This chain uses TRBV30 with TRBJ2-5, with 7 bases matching TRBD1. Germline trimming cut 0 bases from V and 5 bases from J; bases unmatched to any gene: 15. The CDR3 has 17 residues. Germline V gene data show CDR1 as GTSNPN and CDR2 as SVGIG (reference sequence). CDR3: CAWSVHLSLQGVETQYF. Written as DNA, the CDR3 is TGTGCCTGGAGTGTACATCTCTCGTTGCAGGGGGTGGAGACCCAGTACTTC.

This chain links TRBV2 with TRBJ2-1; D gene unclear. The CDR3 has 14 residues. The germline CDR1 and CDR2 sequences are SNHLY and FYNNEI. V gave up 0 bases and J gave up 2 bases, with 5 bases separating them. The CDR3 DNA sequence: TGTGCCAGCAGTGAAGCACGAACCTACAATGAGCAGTTCTTC. This codes for CASSEARTYNEQFF.

The CDR3 here is CASSLEGTGRNEQFF. The CDR3 coding sequence is TGTGCCAGCAGCTTAGAAGGGACAGGGAGGAATGAGCAGTTCTTC. V usage is TRBV13 and J usage is TRBJ2-1, with 9 bases that match TRBD1. CDR1 and CDR2 (germline): PRHDT, FYEKMQ (reference sequence). There are 15 residues in the CDR3. Germline trimming cut 1 base from V and 7 bases from J; bases unmatched to any gene: 5.

The chain uses TRBV4-3 and TRBJ1-2; the D gene is possibly TRBD1 (5 bases). CDR3 length: 16 amino acids. Per germline, CDR1 LGHNA and CDR2 YSLEER. The V end lost 0 bases, the J end lost 6 bases, and 17 bases lay between the germline ends. The CDR3 loop is CASSQDPAGAANGYTF. Written as DNA, the CDR3 is TGCGCCAGCAGCCAAGATCCCGCCGGGGCGGCAAATGGCTACACCTTC.

The chain links TRBV18 to TRBJ2-3; 8 bases match TRBD2. The CDR3 has 17 amino acids. J was trimmed by 0 bases and V by 1 base; bases with no gene match: 6. CDR1 and CDR2 from the germline V gene are KGHSH and LQKENI. The CDR3 reads CASSPLFGLASTDTQYF. CDR3 DNA sequence: TGTGCCAGCTCACCACTTTTCGGACTAGCCAGCACAGATACGCAGTATTTT. Full variable domain (outside the CDR3, taken from reference TRBV18 and TRBJ2-3): NAGVMQNPRHLVRRRGQEARLRCSPMKGHSHVYWYRQLPEEGLKFMVYLQKENIIDESGMPKERFSAEFPKEGPSILRIQQVVRGDSAAYFCASSPLFGLASTDTQYFGPGTRLTVL.

The CDR3 spells CASVASSFYEQYF. CDR3 nucleotide sequence: TGTGCCAGCGTAGCATCGTCATTCTACGAGCAGTACTTC. J is TRBJ2-7 and V is TRBV6-1; D gene ambiguous. Germline CDR1 reads MNHNS; CDR2 reads SASEGT. There are 13 residues in the CDR3. Trimming removed 8 bases from V and 3 bases from J, with 14 bases in between.

This chain connects TRBV19 to TRBJ2-5; 7 bases align to TRBD2. Germline V lookup: CDR1 LNHDA, CDR2 SQIVND (reference sequence). The V segment lost 3 bases and the J segment 5 bases; nucleotides outside the gene matches: 6. CDR3 size: 14 residues. CDR3: CASSIGGGGETQYF. The DNA for the CDR3 is TGTGCCAGTAGTATCGGCGGGGGTGGTGAGACCCAGTACTTC.

This rearrangement joins TRBV29-1 to TRBJ2-7, with 7 positions matching TRBD1. CDR1 is SQVTM and CDR2 is ANQGSEA in the germline V gene. The CDR3 has 12 residues. Trimming removed 2 bases from V and 7 bases from J; junction bases left unmatched: 5. CDR3 amino acids: CSVERQGGEQYF. In nucleotides, the CDR3 is TGCAGCGTTGAAAGACAGGGTGGGGAGCAGTACTTC.

V gene TRBV19 combines with J gene TRBJ1-6; no definite D call. The germline V gene has CDR1 LNHDA and CDR2 SQIVND (reference sequence). V was cut by 3 bases and J by 5 bases, with 11 bases left in between. The CDR3 totals 15 residues. The CDR3 DNA sequence: TGTGCCAGTAGTATCCGGGTTTCCGATAATTCACCCCTCCACTTT. This codes for CASSIRVSDNSPLHF.

The rearrangement links TRBV6-1 to TRBJ1-4; 9 bases fit TRBD1. The V and J ends lost 1 base and 10 bases, in that order; junction bases with no gene match: 4. Looked up from germline, CDR1 is MNHNS and CDR2 is SASEGT. The CDR3 has 14 amino acids. Here the CDR3 reads CASSEDWTGAKLFF. CDR3 coding DNA: TGTGCCAGCAGTGAAGACTGGACAGGGGCAAAACTGTTTTTT.

The gene calls are TRBV19 and TRBJ2-1; D may be TRBD1 or TRBD2 (6 bases each). This CDR3 region has 15 residues. Germline V gene data show CDR1 as LNHDA and CDR2 as SQIVND (reference sequence). The ends were cut back, 3 bases at V and 6 bases at J, with 15 bases in the middle. CDR3 residues: CASSIVGGGFNEQFF. CDR3 DNA sequence: TGTGCCAGTAGTATTGTAGGGGGAGGATTCAATGAGCAGTTCTTC.

Written as DNA, the CDR3 is TGTGCCAGCAGTTTTTGGGGGCAGAACACTGAAGCTTTCTTT. It is translated as CASSFWGQNTEAFF. The chain carries TRBV27 and TRBJ1-1; a weak D match, TRBD1 (6 bases). The CDR3 runs to 14 residues. In germline, CDR1 is MNHEY, CDR2 SMNVEV (reference sequence). V was shortened by 3 bases and J by 1 base, with 9 bases between the two germline ends.

J is TRBJ2-6 and V is TRBV4-3; D may be TRBD1 (6 bases). The length of the CDR3 is 17 residues. V was cut by 0 bases and J by 1 base, with 10 bases left in between. Germline CDR1 reads LGHNA; CDR2 reads YSLEER. CDR3 region: CASSQDTGWSGANVLTF. CDR3 sequence (DNA): TGCGCCAGCAGCCAAGATACAGGGTGGTCTGGGGCCAACGTCCTGACTTTC.

The chain is built from TRBV9 and TRBJ2-1; the D call may be TRBD1 or TRBD2 (6 bases each). V lost 4 bases and J lost 7, with 18 bases in between. CDR1 and CDR2 from the germline V gene are SGDLS and YYNGEE. This CDR3 has 15 residues. CDR3 amino acids: CASSLRGVGGNEQFF. CDR3 sequence (DNA): TGTGCCAGCAGCCTCAGGGGCGTCGGGGGAAATGAGCAGTTCTTC.

J is TRBJ2-3 and V is TRBV5-4, with TRBD1 identical over 7 bases. Germline V lookup: CDR1 SGHNT, CDR2 YYREEE (reference sequence). This CDR3 comprises 16 residues. The V and J ends lost 2 bases and 0 bases, in that order; junction bases with no gene match: 6. Written as DNA, the CDR3 is TGTGCCAGCAGCTTAGACAGGGCCTCTAGCACAGATACGCAGTATTTT. Its protein product is CASSLDRASSTDTQYF.

This sequence joins TRBV7-7 and TRBJ2-3; D tentatively fits TRBD1 or TRBD2 (5 bases each). Germline values: CDR1 SSHAT, CDR2 FNYEAQ (reference sequence). V lost 0 bases, J lost 3 bases, and 13 bases lay in between. The CDR3 length is 16 residues. In DNA form, the CDR3 reads TGTGCCAGCAGCTTAGCGAGGGGTCCGGGGACAGATACGCAGTATTTT. It translates to CASSLARGPGTDTQYF.